Each of the 4 T cell receptor beta chains below was sequenced from the same sample in a study of T cell responses to AZD1222 COVID-19 vaccine. Sequencing was performed with immunoSEQ multiplex PCR; in TCRdb, only in-frame clones are kept and a portion is missing. Of 100,000 to 150,000 clones in the sample, about 85% were seen once. This sample comprised peripheral blood, obtained on day 0 of AZD1222 vaccination. Receptor source: an adult in good health.

CDR3 in amino acids: CASSWGEVKTQYF. In DNA form, the CDR3 reads TGTGCCAGCAGTTGGGGGGAAGTGAAGACCCAGTACTTC. The genes are TRBV5-8 and TRBJ2-5; possibly TRBD2 for D (6 bases). The CDR3 extends over 13 amino acids. Germline CDR1 SGHTS, CDR2 YDEGEE. Trimming took off 5 bases at V and 6 bases at J, with 14 bases between the two ends.

The chain has TRBV28 and TRBJ2-2, with a possible D match to TRBD1 (5 bases). CDR1 is MDHEN, CDR2 SYDVKM, per germline. This CDR3 has 14 amino acids. The ends were cut back, 6 bases at V and 4 bases at J, with 12 bases in the middle. CDR3 sequence reads: CASRPGYGTGELFF. CDR3 nucleotide sequence: TGTGCCAGCAGACCAGGGTACGGCACCGGGGAGCTGTTTTTT.

This clone occurred once. This chain uses TRBV27 with TRBJ1-3; 9 nucleotides line up with TRBD1. The CDR3 length is 17 residues. Per germline, CDR1 MNHEY and CDR2 SMNVEV (reference sequence). V lost 6 bases, J lost 3 bases, and 12 bases stayed unmatched. The CDR3 loop is CASRQTGGLMSGNTIYF. The CDR3 DNA sequence: TGTGCCAGCAGGCAAACAGGGGGCCTAATGAGTGGAAACACCATATATTTT.

This chain joins TRBV24-1 and TRBJ1-2; 9 bases line up with TRBD1. This CDR3 spans 14 amino acids. With V trimmed by 9 bases and J by 4 bases, 8 bases remained unmatched. Germline loops: CDR1 KGHDR, CDR2 SFDVKD. CDR3 DNA sequence: TGTGCCACCGGCCCGGGACAGGGAGGCTATGGCTACACCTTC. Translation: CATGPGQGGYGYTF.